A selection of T cell receptor beta chains follows, all from one sample in a study of blood T cell repertoires in COVID-19. Sequencing used immunoSEQ multiplex PCR; TCRdb keeps in-frame clones, though not all of them. This table holds some 50,000 clones, 80% to 95% found once. The source material was peripheral blood. Source of these receptors: a man aged 55 to 70 with COVID-19, enrolled during active disease. The CDR3 runs from the conserved cysteine through the conserved F or W. Fields, in order: clone size, D gene, V gene, J gene, CDR3 DNA, CDR3 protein. The D gene is left open where the match is weak. A row's size may be missing; if present it is once, few, many or a size class.

abundance: .; d_gene: TRBD2; v_gene: TRBV6-2/TRBV6-3; j_gene: TRBJ2-2; CDR3nt: TGTGCCAGCAGTTACTCTGGGCTAGCGGAAGGGACCGGGGAGCTGTTTTTT; CDR3aa: CASSYSGLAEGTGELFF
abundance: .; d_gene: .; v_gene: TRBV7-6; j_gene: TRBJ2-3; CDR3nt: TGTGCCAGCAGCTTAGAGGCCTCCGGGTTACGCACAGATACGCAGTATTTT; CDR3aa: CASSLEASGLRTDTQYF
abundance: .; d_gene: .; v_gene: TRBV30; j_gene: TRBJ2-3; CDR3nt: TGTGCCTGGGGAAGAGTCACAGATACGCAGTATTTT; CDR3aa: CAWGRVTDTQYF
abundance: .; d_gene: .; v_gene: TRBV27; j_gene: TRBJ2-2; CDR3nt: TGTGCCAGCAGTCCCAGTCCCGTGGGCAATGGGGAGCTGTTTTTT; CDR3aa: CASSPSPVGNGELFF
abundance: .; d_gene: TRBD1; v_gene: TRBV5-4; j_gene: TRBJ1-1; CDR3nt: TGTGCCAGCAGCACCTACAGGGGAAGTCAGACTGAAGCTTTCTTT; CDR3aa: CASSTYRGSQTEAFF
abundance: .; d_gene: .; v_gene: TRBV11-2; j_gene: TRBJ1-2; CDR3nt: TGTGCCAGCAGCTTAGGACAGTCGGTCTATGGCTACACCTTC; CDR3aa: CASSLGQSVYGYTF
abundance: .; d_gene: .; v_gene: TRBV2; j_gene: TRBJ2-2; CDR3nt: TGTGCCAGCAACCAACAGGGGGGGATCACCGGGGAGCTGTTTTTT; CDR3aa: CASNQQGGITGELFF
abundance: .; d_gene: TRBD1; v_gene: TRBV5-4; j_gene: TRBJ2-3; CDR3nt: TGTGCCAGCATGGGGACAGGGGTATTTGGAGATACGCAGTATTTT; CDR3aa: CASMGTGVFGDTQYF
abundance: .; d_gene: .; v_gene: TRBV5-5; j_gene: TRBJ2-7; CDR3nt: TGTGCCAGCAGCTCCGCTCAGGGCGCGGGGACCTACGAGCAGTACTTC; CDR3aa: CASSSAQGAGTYEQYF
abundance: .; d_gene: .; v_gene: TRBV23-1; j_gene: TRBJ1-2; CDR3nt: TGCGCCAGCAGTCACCCCGGGGGATTTCGTACCTATGGCTACACCTTC; CDR3aa: CASSHPGGFRTYGYTF
abundance: .; d_gene: .; v_gene: TRBV12-3/TRBV12-4; j_gene: TRBJ2-3; CDR3nt: TGTGCCAGCAGACCGGGGGACTCTCGCGTCGAGTATTTT; CDR3aa: CASRPGDSRVEYF
abundance: .; d_gene: .; v_gene: TRBV30; j_gene: TRBJ1-5; CDR3nt: TGTGCCTGGGCATACGGTACTACCAATCAGCCCCAGCATTTT; CDR3aa: CAWAYGTTNQPQHF
abundance: once; d_gene: TRBD2; v_gene: TRBV9; j_gene: TRBJ2-3; CDR3nt: TGTGCCAGCAGCGTAGTAGGAGCGGGAAGCCCCGATACGCAGTATTTT; CDR3aa: CASSVVGAGSPDTQYF
abundance: .; d_gene: TRBD1; v_gene: TRBV19; j_gene: TRBJ1-4; CDR3nt: TGTGCCAGTAAGAGGACAGGACCTAATGAAAAACTGTTTTTT; CDR3aa: CASKRTGPNEKLFF
abundance: .; d_gene: .; v_gene: TRBV6-5; j_gene: TRBJ1-5; CDR3nt: TGTGCCAGCAGTTACTCGACGGGAGATCATCAGCCCCAGCATTTT; CDR3aa: CASSYSTGDHQPQHF
abundance: .; d_gene: TRBD1; v_gene: TRBV19; j_gene: TRBJ1-2; CDR3nt: TGTGCCAGTAAGGGACAGCCTTCTGGCTATGGCTACACCTTC; CDR3aa: CASKGQPSGYGYTF
abundance: .; d_gene: .; v_gene: TRBV4-2; j_gene: TRBJ2-1; CDR3nt: TGTGCCAGCAGCCAAGCTTTGGTTAGGCTAAGGGGAGGCGGTTCTTACAATGAGCAGTTCTTC; CDR3aa: CASSQALVRLRGGGSYNEQFF
abundance: .; d_gene: .; v_gene: TRBV19; j_gene: TRBJ1-6; CDR3nt: TGTGCCAGTAGTATCCGGACAGCTCCTCGGGATAATTCACCCCTCCACTTT; CDR3aa: CASSIRTAPRDNSPLHF
abundance: .; d_gene: TRBD1; v_gene: TRBV3-1/TRBV3-2; j_gene: TRBJ1-1; CDR3nt: TGTGCCAGCAGCCAAACCGGGACAGGTGAAGCTTTCTTT; CDR3aa: CASSQTGTGEAFF